Listed below are T cell receptor beta chains from one sample, sequenced in a study of control samples from healthy donors and cancer patients. The data were produced by immunoSEQ multiplex PCR, yet TCRdb's version contains in-frame clones alone and is incomplete. The repertoire consists of 100,000 to 150,000 clones, with roughly 87% occurring once and the leading ten covering around 1.8%. The source material was blood. These receptor sequences come from a man aged 18 to 30 in good health. Both conserved end residues are trimmed from each CDR3. The D gene is left open where the match is weak.

v_call	d_call	j_call	cdr3_aa
TRBV6-5	.	TRBJ1-2	ATQFSNYGYT
TRBV7-6	.	TRBJ1-1	ASSLEFSGRANTEAF
TRBV28	.	TRBJ1-5	ASNYRESNQPQH
TRBV19	.	TRBJ2-3	ASSIVPGRSDTQY
TRBV6-5	.	TRBJ1-4	ASRPRHNEKLF
TRBV18	TRBD1	TRBJ1-4	ASSPGQGGEKLF
TRBV11-3	TRBD1	TRBJ1-5	ASIILSDRGWSNQPQH
TRBV5-1	TRBD1	TRBJ1-4	ASSRDSQNEKLF
TRBV30	.	TRBJ1-1	AWSQGLVGTEAF
TRBV9	.	TRBJ1-3	ASSVRDSGNTIY
TRBV18	TRBD2	TRBJ2-7	ASSSSGSSYEQY
TRBV2	TRBD1	TRBJ2-1	ASSSGGGTGALSSYNEQF
TRBV27	TRBD1	TRBJ2-7	ASSLTGAGSEQY
TRBV5-1	.	TRBJ2-1	ASSLVSGMNNEQF
TRBV27	.	TRBJ1-1	ASSRTINTEAF
TRBV7-3	.	TRBJ2-6	ASSLTRDSGANVLT
TRBV4-1	.	TRBJ1-5	ASSQEAGAIQPQH
TRBV29-1	TRBD2	TRBJ2-3	SVLAGVNTQY
TRBV6-6	.	TRBJ1-1	ASSRTVNTEAF
TRBV6-5	TRBD1	TRBJ1-5	ASSNGQGAYQPQH
TRBV4-1	TRBD1	TRBJ2-7	ASSQEEGQGTYEQY
TRBV18	.	TRBJ1-1	ASSPKEGTATEAF
TRBV19	TRBD2	TRBJ2-7	ASSMMKDPRTRNYEQY
TRBV15	.	TRBJ1-5	ATSSTGDRLDQPQH
TRBV6-5	.	TRBJ1-5	AVASHSNQPQH
TRBV11-3	TRBD1	TRBJ2-7	ASSLGTGVYEQY
TRBV5-1	TRBD1	TRBJ1-2	ASSLSGQLYGYT
TRBV6-4	TRBD1	TRBJ2-2	ASSERQGESGELF
TRBV19	TRBD1	TRBJ2-7	ASAPGQVSYEQY
TRBV18	.	TRBJ1-1	ASSQVSGEAF
TRBV6-5	TRBD1	TRBJ2-5	ASSRDRGGQY
TRBV9	.	TRBJ1-1	ASSEQVEDTEAF
TRBV11-3	TRBD1	TRBJ2-2	ASSSGTALSTGELF
TRBV14	.	TRBJ1-1	ASSLKPTGFGVGIGTEAF
TRBV27	TRBD1	TRBJ2-2	ASSSGQKFGELF
TRBV9	.	TRBJ1-1	ASSVGTAFNTEAF
TRBV7-9	TRBD1	TRBJ2-2	ASNGQGAGELF
TRBV28	.	TRBJ2-1	ASSFGGDKNEQF
TRBV11-2	.	TRBJ1-6	ASTGRSSPLH
TRBV28	.	TRBJ2-4	ASSLDQGISYIQY